This TCR beta chain was retrieved from a study of CD8+ T cells in alopecia areata. Study-level points and caveats: TCRs were shared less clearly across patients than in mice, possibly for HLA-related reasons. In scalp, tofacitinib significantly decreased clonality and expanded CD8+ clones among the top 100.

Documented treatment: oral pan-JAK inhibitor, 5-10 mg twice daily. Peripheral blood and lesional scalp punch biopsies were taken from alopecia areata patients. Worth noting for this clone: Its target is not known.

Germline V gene sequence: CDR1 MNHEY, CDR2 SMNVEV (reference sequence). The V end lost 2 bases, the J end lost 5 bases, and 9 bases lay between the germline ends. The CDR3 runs 14 residues. Sequencing relied on a cDNA template that was reverse transcribed from extracted RNA. Data came from immunoSEQ multiplex PCR; TCRdb stores just in-frame clones and leaves some out. The table has about 100,000 clones, about three fifths seen once. The gene calls are TRBV27 and TRBJ1-4; no reliable D call. The receptor comes from a human donor with alopecia areata. The sequencing here drew on CD8+ T cells sorted from blood, taken at approximately week 56, from a patient treated with tofacitinib. The CDR3 region is CASSLNGRNEKLFF. In nucleotides, the CDR3 is TGTGCCAGCAGTTTAAACGGCCGGAATGAAAAACTGTTTTTT.